These 20 T cell receptor beta chains originate from one sample sequenced in a study of cytomegalovirus exposure and HLA in healthy donors. PCR amplification relied on 60 Vbeta primers (plus 13 Jbeta primers). Measured with immunoSEQ multiplex PCR; TCRdb has only the in-frame clones, and not every one. The sample includes under 130,000 clones, 65% to 85% seen only once; the top ten take roughly 3.9%. The sequenced material came from PBMCs. The receptors here all came from a man aged 50-60 years in good health and CMV-seropositive.

The genes are TRBV19 and TRBJ2-2; D uncertain. This CDR3 contains 16 residues. Germline CDR1 LNHDA, CDR2 SQIVND (reference sequence). With 10 bases removed from V and 4 bases from J, the gap between germline ends came to 22 bases. The CDR3 sequence: CATLGGSSTFTGELFF. In DNA, the CDR3 is TGTGCCACCCTTGGCGGCAGTTCTACCTTCACCGGGGAGCTGTTTTTT.

The V gene is TRBV7-2, the J gene TRBJ2-7, with a tentative D call TRBD1 (5 bases). The CDR3 contains 15 residues. Germline V CDR1 and CDR2: SGHTA, FQGNSA. The V end was cut by 1 base, the J end by 1 base, with 11 bases between. CDR3 residues: CASSLVLGLSYEQYF. CDR3 DNA: TGTGCCAGCAGCTTAGTTCTGGGGCTTTCCTACGAGCAGTACTTC.

Here the CDR3 reads CASSLGEGEQFF. The CDR3, as DNA: TGTGCCAGCAGCTTAGGGGAGGGTGAGCAGTTCTTC. This rearrangement joins TRBV11-3 to TRBJ2-1, with TRBD2 identical over 7 bases. Germline V gene data show CDR1 as SGHNT and CDR2 as YENEEA. V trimming: 1 base; J trimming: 9 bases; junction bases outside the gene matches: 0. There are 12 residues in the CDR3.

This chain uses TRBV28 with TRBJ2-1, with D possibly TRBD2 on 6 matching bases. The V end was cut by 7 bases, the J end by 0 bases, with 13 bases between. Germline values: CDR1 MDHEN, CDR2 SYDVKM. This CDR3 has 15 amino acids. Here the CDR3 reads CASTPGGDSYNEQFF. As DNA, the CDR3 is TGTGCCAGCACCCCCGGGGGTGACTCCTACAATGAGCAGTTCTTC.

The chain couples TRBV6-5 to TRBJ2-7; D remains unclear. V was shortened by 2 bases and J by 7 bases, with 9 bases between the two germline ends. The V gene's germline CDR1 is MNHEY and CDR2 SVGAGI. The CDR3 length is 12 residues. The CDR3 region has the DNA TGTGCCAGCAGTTACCCTCTCGGTGAGCAGTACTTC. Its translation: CASSYPLGEQYF.

This chain connects TRBV7-9 to TRBJ2-7; 7 positions match TRBD2. Germline trimming cut 2 bases from V and 4 bases from J; bases unmatched to any gene: 8. The V gene's germline CDR1 is SEHNR and CDR2 FQNEAQ (reference sequence). The CDR3 covers 15 residues. CDR3: CASSLLSSGGYEQYF. The CDR3 coding sequence is TGTGCCAGCAGCTTACTCTCTAGCGGAGGATACGAGCAGTACTTC.

This rearrangement joins TRBV7-2 to TRBJ2-3; tentatively, D is TRBD2 (6 bases). Germline V gene data show CDR1 as SGHTA and CDR2 as FQGNSA. There are 15 residues in the CDR3. V was shortened by 0 bases and J by 5 bases, with 12 bases between the two germline ends. The CDR3 here is CASSLAVGRIDTQYF. The CDR3 DNA sequence: TGTGCCAGCAGCTTAGCTGTCGGGAGAATAGATACGCAGTATTTT.

This chain's CDR3 is CASRDGQNNEKLFF. The DNA for the CDR3 is TGTGCCAGCAGAGACGGACAGAATAATGAAAAACTGTTTTTT. This chain links TRBV6-1 with TRBJ1-4; maybe TRBD1 (6 bases). There are 14 residues in the CDR3. Trimming took off 6 bases at V and 4 bases at J, with 12 bases between the two ends. CDR1 MNHNS and CDR2 SASEGT come from the germline V gene.

This clone has just a few counts. The chain uses TRBV7-9 and TRBJ2-7; 11 nucleotides line up with TRBD1. The CDR3 length is 13 residues. The germline CDR1 and CDR2 sequences are SEHNR and FQNEAQ (reference sequence). V shed 4 bases and J 13 bases; nucleotides not matched to a gene: 9. CDR3 amino acids: CASSSQGQGVEYF. In nucleotides, the CDR3 is TGTGCCAGCAGCTCACAGGGACAGGGGGTTGAATACTTC. Drawing the rest from reference TRBV7-9 and TRBJ2-7, the complete variable domain is DTGVSQNPRHKITKRGQNVTFRCDPISEHNRLYWYRQTLGQGPEFLTYFQNEAQLEKSRLLSDRFSAERPKGSFSTLEIQRTEQGDSAMYLCASSSQGQGVEYFGPGTRLTVT.

The chain joins TRBV5-1 to TRBJ1-5, with 7 bases that match TRBD1. Unmatched junction bases numbered 9, after V lost 3 bases and J lost 0 bases. Germline V gene data show CDR1 as SGHRS and CDR2 as YFSETQ. This CDR3 comprises 17 residues. CDR3 loop: CASSSGTDTFSNQPQHF. CDR3 nucleotide sequence: TGCGCCAGCAGCTCCGGGACAGACACCTTTAGCAATCAGCCCCAGCATTTT.

The V and J genes are TRBV5-1 and TRBJ2-1, with 8 bases aligning to TRBD2. CDR1 and CDR2 from the germline V gene are SGHRS and YFSETQ. Trimming at V came to 0 bases and at J to 0 bases, leaving 17 bases not matched to a gene. This CDR3 comprises 21 residues. CDR3 coding DNA: TGCGCCAGCAGCTTGGATTTTAGCGGGACAAGGGGGGACTTCTCCTACAATGAGCAGTTCTTC. This gives the protein CASSLDFSGTRGDFSYNEQFF.

This clone was recorded a few times. This chain connects TRBV18 to TRBJ2-2; 11 bases map to TRBD2. The CDR3 sequence is 16 residues long. The ends lost 2 bases at V and 4 bases at J; junction bases unmatched: 3. In germline, CDR1 is KGHSH, CDR2 LQKENI. DNA for the CDR3: TGTGCCAGCTCACCAACCGGACTAGCGGGCACCGGGGAGCTGTTTTTT. Protein: CASSPTGLAGTGELFF.

The V call is TRBV11-2, the J call TRBJ2-1; D possibly corresponds to TRBD2 (5 bases). The CDR3 is 12 residues long. The germline V and J ends were trimmed by 5 bases and 7 bases, with 9 bases remaining between them. CDR1 SGHAT and CDR2 FQNNGV come from the germline V gene. CDR3 DNA sequence: TGTGCCAGCAGCCGGGGAGAGAATGAGCAGTTCTTC. Encoded protein: CASSRGENEQFF.

The chain recombines TRBV30 with TRBJ1-1; D remains ambiguous. The CDR3 sequence is 12 residues long. In germline, CDR1 is GTSNPN, CDR2 SVGIG (reference sequence). V was clipped by 4 bases and J by 4 bases, with 10 bases between them. In DNA form, the CDR3 reads TGTGCCTGGACAATCCGGGGCACTGAAGCTTTCTTT. Translated, it gives CAWTIRGTEAFF. Together with reference TRBV30 and TRBJ1-1, the CDR3 gives the full variable domain: SQTIHQWPATLVQPVGSPLSLECTVEGTSNPNLYWYRQAAGRGLQLLFYSVGIGQISSEVPQNLSASRPQDRQFILSSKKLLLSDSGFYLCAWTIRGTEAFFGQGTRLTVV.

This chain links TRBV10-3 with TRBJ1-3; tentatively, D is TRBD1 (6 bases). V was pared by 0 bases and J by 4 bases, with 10 bases between. This CDR3 has 15 amino acids. CDR1 is ENHRY and CDR2 is SYGVKD in the germline V gene. The CDR3 here is CAISESAGDGNTIYF. CDR3 bases: TGTGCCATCAGTGAGTCGGCAGGGGACGGAAACACCATATATTTT.

This clone was counted a single time. The chain couples TRBV29-1 to TRBJ2-1; 7 bases fit TRBD2. V lost 7 bases to trimming and J lost 2 bases; unmatched junction nucleotides: 8. This CDR3 has 14 residues. Germline assignment: CDR1 SQVTM and CDR2 ANQGSEA. The CDR3, as DNA: TGCAGCGATTTGACAGCGGGGACCTACAATGAGCAGTTCTTC. Translated: CSDLTAGTYNEQFF.

The chain couples TRBV6-6 to TRBJ2-3; 10 bases align to TRBD2. This CDR3 spans 14 amino acids. The V segment lost 10 bases and the J segment 4 bases; nucleotides outside the gene matches: 8. Germline values: CDR1 MNHNY, CDR2 SVGAGI (reference sequence). The chain's CDR3 is CAILAGARADTQYF. As DNA, the CDR3 is TGTGCCATTCTAGCGGGAGCAAGGGCAGATACGCAGTATTTT.

The V gene is TRBV7-6, the J gene TRBJ2-7, with 8 bases fitting TRBD2. Germline values: CDR1 SGHVS, CDR2 FNYEAQ. Trimming at V came to 6 bases and at J to 2 bases, leaving 6 bases not matched to a gene. CDR3 length equals 14 residues. The CDR3 nucleotides are TGTGCCAGCAGGGCGGGGGGAGCCACCTACGAGCAGTACTTC. Protein sequence: CASRAGGATYEQYF.

The rearrangement links TRBV2 to TRBJ2-1, with a tentative D call TRBD2 (5 bases). V lost 4 bases, J lost 8 bases, and 18 bases lay in between. The CDR3 has 15 residues. In germline, CDR1 is SNHLY, CDR2 FYNNEI. This CDR3 is CASSASGRSGDEQFF. CDR3 in DNA: TGTGCCAGCAGTGCCTCTGGACGCAGCGGCGATGAGCAGTTCTTC.

V gene TRBV5-4 combines with J gene TRBJ2-5, with D uncertain. The last part of the DNA fits TRBJ2-7 better; the J call may be wrong. This CDR3 has 12 amino acids. The germline V gene has CDR1 SGHNT and CDR2 YYREEE (reference sequence). CDR3: CASSLDNYEQYF. In DNA form, the CDR3 reads TGTGCCAGCAGCTTGGACAACTACGAGCAGTACTTC.